Listed below are T cell receptor beta chains from one sample, sequenced in a study of glioma-infiltrating T cells after dendritic cell vaccination. Measured with immunoSEQ multiplex PCR; TCRdb has only the in-frame clones, and not every one. The profile shows about 99,000 clones, more than 80% of them singletons. The specimen comprised blood, sampled before dendritic cell vaccination. Every receptor here comes from a human donor with glioblastoma. CDR3s include the opening cysteine and the closing phenylalanine or tryptophan. The order of the fields is clone size, J gene, V gene, D gene, CDR3 DNA, CDR3 protein. The D gene is left open where the match is weak. Size is stated for part of the rows, as once, few or many counts, or as a class when the clone is expanded.

clone size: -
J gene: TRBJ2-5
V gene: TRBV6-5
D gene: TRBD2
CDR3 DNA: TGTGCCAGCAGGGCGGGGGGTCGAGAGACCCAGTACTTC
CDR3 protein: CASRAGGRETQYF

clone size: -
J gene: TRBJ2-1
V gene: TRBV29-1
D gene: TRBD1
CDR3 DNA: TGCAGCGTTGGGGACAGGGCGAACGAGCAGTTCTTC
CDR3 protein: CSVGDRANEQFF

clone size: -
J gene: TRBJ2-3
V gene: TRBV19
D gene: TRBD2
CDR3 DNA: TGTGCCAGTATCGCTAGCGGGGGCCCGAGCACAGATACGCAGTATTTT
CDR3 protein: CASIASGGPSTDTQYF

clone size: -
J gene: TRBJ2-3
V gene: TRBV9
D gene: TRBD2
CDR3 DNA: TGTGCCAGCAGCGTAGCCGCAGTAGCGGGGGCTTCTAGCACAGATACGCAGTATTTT
CDR3 protein: CASSVAAVAGASSTDTQYF

clone size: -
J gene: TRBJ2-7
V gene: TRBV19
D gene: TRBD1
CDR3 DNA: TGTGCCAGTAGCCTTGGACAGGGTATTACCTACGAGCAGTACTTC
CDR3 protein: CASSLGQGITYEQYF

clone size: -
J gene: TRBJ2-7
V gene: TRBV27
D gene: TRBD1
CDR3 DNA: TGTGCCAGCAGTTTCGACAGGGATCGCGAGCAGTACTTC
CDR3 protein: CASSFDRDREQYF

clone size: few
J gene: TRBJ1-1
V gene: TRBV7-2
D gene: -
CDR3 DNA: TGTGCCAGCAGCTCGGTTGCATTGGCTGAAGCTTTCTTT
CDR3 protein: CASSSVALAEAFF

clone size: -
J gene: TRBJ1-3
V gene: TRBV19
D gene: -
CDR3 DNA: TGTGCCAGTAGCCGTCAACTAGGGAACTCTGGAAACACCATATATTTT
CDR3 protein: CASSRQLGNSGNTIYF

clone size: -
J gene: TRBJ1-6
V gene: TRBV19
D gene: TRBD1
CDR3 DNA: TGTGCCAGTAGACCCTGGACAGGGATAAATAATTCACCCCTCCACTTT
CDR3 protein: CASRPWTGINNSPLHF

clone size: -
J gene: TRBJ1-4
V gene: TRBV9
D gene: -
CDR3 DNA: TGTGCCAGCAGCGCCCCGGGGTTTAATGAAAAACTGTTTTTT
CDR3 protein: CASSAPGFNEKLFF

clone size: -
J gene: TRBJ1-1
V gene: TRBV30
D gene: -
CDR3 DNA: TGTGCCTGGAGTCCCCCCCACAAACTGAACACTGAAGCTTTCTTT
CDR3 protein: CAWSPPHKLNTEAFF

clone size: -
J gene: TRBJ2-1
V gene: TRBV27
D gene: -
CDR3 DNA: TGTGCCAGCGGGGGCACTGAGCAGTTCTTC
CDR3 protein: CASGGTEQFF

clone size: -
J gene: TRBJ2-3
V gene: TRBV30
D gene: TRBD2
CDR3 DNA: TGTGCCTGGAGTTCTACTAGCGGTCAATGGAGGGGGACAGATACGCAGTATTTT
CDR3 protein: CAWSSTSGQWRGTDTQYF

clone size: -
J gene: TRBJ1-4
V gene: TRBV25-1
D gene: TRBD1
CDR3 DNA: TGTGCCAGCAGCACTAACAGGGGGACGGGTGAAAAACTGTTTTTT
CDR3 protein: CASSTNRGTGEKLFF

clone size: -
J gene: TRBJ1-1
V gene: TRBV5-4
D gene: -
CDR3 DNA: TGTGCCAGCAGCCCCACTAACGGGATTGAAGCTTTCTTT
CDR3 protein: CASSPTNGIEAFF

clone size: -
J gene: TRBJ2-1
V gene: TRBV30
D gene: -
CDR3 DNA: TGTGCCTGGAGTGCAGTTACAGGGAGTGCGCAGTTCTTC
CDR3 protein: CAWSAVTGSAQFF

clone size: -
J gene: TRBJ2-7
V gene: TRBV12-5
D gene: TRBD1
CDR3 DNA: TGTGCTAGTGGTTTGACAGGGGGCGGATACGAGCAGTACTTC
CDR3 protein: CASGLTGGGYEQYF

clone size: -
J gene: TRBJ1-6
V gene: TRBV6-1
D gene: -
CDR3 DNA: TGTGCCAGCAGTGAATTCGGCAGGGGTAATTCACCCCTCCACTTT
CDR3 protein: CASSEFGRGNSPLHF

clone size: -
J gene: TRBJ1-2
V gene: TRBV14
D gene: TRBD1
CDR3 DNA: TGTGCCAGCAGCCAAGAGACGACAGGGATTAACTATGGCTACACCTTC
CDR3 protein: CASSQETTGINYGYTF

clone size: few
J gene: TRBJ1-1
V gene: TRBV11-3
D gene: -
CDR3 DNA: TGTGCCAGCTCGGAAAACAGGGCCACTGAAGCTTTCTTT
CDR3 protein: CASSENRATEAFF

clone size: once
J gene: TRBJ2-7
V gene: TRBV7-8
D gene: -
CDR3 DNA: TGTGCCAGCAGCTTTAGGGGCCAACGGATCTACGAGCAGTACTTC
CDR3 protein: CASSFRGQRIYEQYF

clone size: -
J gene: TRBJ2-2
V gene: TRBV7-8
D gene: TRBD2
CDR3 DNA: TGTGCCAGCTTTTCCGGGGGGGCCAAAACCGGGGAGCTGTTTTTT
CDR3 protein: CASFSGGAKTGELFF

clone size: -
J gene: TRBJ2-7
V gene: TRBV10-1
D gene: -
CDR3 DNA: TGCGCCAGCAGTGAGCCGGACAGCTACGAGCAGTACTTC
CDR3 protein: CASSEPDSYEQYF

clone size: -
J gene: TRBJ1-1
V gene: TRBV6-5
D gene: -
CDR3 DNA: TGTGCCAGCAGTGAAGTTCCAGGAAACACTGAAGCTTTCTTT
CDR3 protein: CASSEVPGNTEAFF

clone size: -
J gene: TRBJ2-7
V gene: TRBV12-1
D gene: -
CDR3 DNA: TGTGCCAGCAGCCCGGGGACAGGGGCATGCTACGAGCAGTACTTC
CDR3 protein: CASSPGTGACYEQYF

clone size: -
J gene: TRBJ1-1
V gene: TRBV29-1
D gene: TRBD1
CDR3 DNA: TGCAGCGTTGAAGTTACCCGGACAGGGGAGGCTTTCTTT
CDR3 protein: CSVEVTRTGEAFF

clone size: many
J gene: TRBJ1-1
V gene: TRBV19
D gene: -
CDR3 DNA: TGTGCCAGTAGTATTAGTCAGAACACTGAAGCTTTCTTT
CDR3 protein: CASSISQNTEAFF

clone size: -
J gene: TRBJ1-5
V gene: TRBV21-1
D gene: -
CDR3 DNA: TGTGCCAGCAGTGGACAGGGGGATAGCAATCAGCCCCAGCATTTT
CDR3 protein: CASSGQGDSNQPQHF

clone size: -
J gene: TRBJ2-6
V gene: TRBV7-8
D gene: -
CDR3 DNA: TGTGCCAGCAGCTTAGCCGGGGGGCTCGGGGCCAACGTCCTGACTTTC
CDR3 protein: CASSLAGGLGANVLTF

clone size: -
J gene: TRBJ1-2
V gene: TRBV6-1
D gene: TRBD1
CDR3 DNA: TGTGCCAGCAGTCTGGACAGGGGGGATGGCTACACCTTC
CDR3 protein: CASSLDRGDGYTF

clone size: -
J gene: TRBJ2-2
V gene: TRBV7-2
D gene: TRBD2
CDR3 DNA: TGTGCCAGCAGCTTACGGGGGGGATCGAACACCGGGGAGCTGTTTTTT
CDR3 protein: CASSLRGGSNTGELFF

clone size: -
J gene: TRBJ1-3
V gene: TRBV7-2
D gene: -
CDR3 DNA: TGTGCCAGCAGCTTAGCGCGGGGCTTACTAGGAAACACCATATATTTT
CDR3 protein: CASSLARGLLGNTIYF

clone size: -
J gene: TRBJ2-7
V gene: TRBV19
D gene: -
CDR3 DNA: TGTGCCAGTAGTTCAAAGGGGTGGAGGGCCTACGAGCAGTACTTC
CDR3 protein: CASSSKGWRAYEQYF

clone size: -
J gene: TRBJ2-2
V gene: TRBV4-1
D gene: -
CDR3 DNA: TGCGCCAGCAGCCAAGACTGGGGCGGCCTGAGGCTGTTTTTT
CDR3 protein: CASSQDWGGLRLFF

clone size: -
J gene: TRBJ2-5
V gene: TRBV5-4
D gene: TRBD1
CDR3 DNA: TGTGCCAGCAGCCAAGGAGGACAGGGCCAAGAGACCCAGTACTTC
CDR3 protein: CASSQGGQGQETQYF

clone size: -
J gene: TRBJ1-1
V gene: TRBV5-5
D gene: -
CDR3 DNA: TGTGCCAGCACCTTGAGGAGGGGCGCAATGAACACTGAAGCTTTCTTT
CDR3 protein: CASTLRRGAMNTEAFF

clone size: few
J gene: TRBJ2-7
V gene: TRBV1
D gene: -
CDR3 DNA: TGCACCAGCAGCCAAGAGAAGTCAGCGGGTTTCTACTACGAGCAGTACTTC
CDR3 protein: CTSSQEKSAGFYYEQYF

clone size: once
J gene: TRBJ2-2
V gene: TRBV5-1
D gene: -
CDR3 DNA: TGCGCCAGCAGCTTGGGCGCCTTGAACACCGGGGAGCTGTTTTTT
CDR3 protein: CASSLGALNTGELFF

clone size: -
J gene: TRBJ2-3
V gene: TRBV6-4
D gene: -
CDR3 DNA: TGTGCCAGCAGTCATACCGGGTTCACAGATACGCAGTATTTT
CDR3 protein: CASSHTGFTDTQYF

clone size: -
J gene: TRBJ1-2
V gene: TRBV5-4
D gene: TRBD1
CDR3 DNA: TGTGCCAGCAGCGCTAATCCGGGACAGGGGGATAACTATGGCTACACCTTC
CDR3 protein: CASSANPGQGDNYGYTF

clone size: -
J gene: TRBJ2-3
V gene: TRBV11-3
D gene: TRBD2
CDR3 DNA: TGTGCCAGCAGCTTAGGGCAGCGGGGGGAGACAGATACGCAGTATTTT
CDR3 protein: CASSLGQRGETDTQYF

clone size: -
J gene: TRBJ2-7
V gene: TRBV2
D gene: -
CDR3 DNA: TGTGCCAGCAGTGGGGGAGGACCAGTGAGCTCCTACGAGCAGTACTTC
CDR3 protein: CASSGGGPVSSYEQYF

clone size: once
J gene: TRBJ1-1
V gene: TRBV6-5
D gene: -
CDR3 DNA: TGTGCCAGCAGTTACAGTTCAGGGAATGTTGAAGCTTTCTTT
CDR3 protein: CASSYSSGNVEAFF

clone size: few
J gene: TRBJ2-1
V gene: TRBV7-3
D gene: -
CDR3 DNA: TGTGCCAGCAGCCTTAGTGCGGGAAATGAGCAGTTCTTC
CDR3 protein: CASSLSAGNEQFF

clone size: -
J gene: TRBJ2-7
V gene: TRBV5-1
D gene: TRBD1
CDR3 DNA: TGCGCCAGCATGCGGGGACAGGCCGGCGAGCAGTACTTC
CDR3 protein: CASMRGQAGEQYF

clone size: -
J gene: TRBJ2-2
V gene: TRBV11-2
D gene: TRBD2
CDR3 DNA: TGTGCCAGCAGCTTATGGCGGGGGGGCACCGGGGAGCTGTTTTTT
CDR3 protein: CASSLWRGGTGELFF

clone size: -
J gene: TRBJ2-7
V gene: TRBV2
D gene: TRBD1
CDR3 DNA: TGTGCCAGCAGTCTCGACAGGGTTCTCTGGGAGCAGTACTTC
CDR3 protein: CASSLDRVLWEQYF

clone size: -
J gene: TRBJ1-2
V gene: TRBV5-5
D gene: TRBD1
CDR3 DNA: TGTGCCAGCAGCGAATTAGGGACAGCTAACTATGGCTACACCTTC
CDR3 protein: CASSELGTANYGYTF

clone size: -
J gene: TRBJ1-6
V gene: TRBV6-5
D gene: TRBD1
CDR3 DNA: TGTGCCAGCAGTTACTCGCCCGGGACAGGGAACTCACCCCTCCACTTT
CDR3 protein: CASSYSPGTGNSPLHF

clone size: -
J gene: TRBJ2-1
V gene: TRBV19
D gene: TRBD2
CDR3 DNA: TGTGCCAGTAGTATTCCGGGGGGGCCAGGTGAGCAGTTCTTC
CDR3 protein: CASSIPGGPGEQFF

clone size: -
J gene: TRBJ2-3
V gene: TRBV7-3
D gene: -
CDR3 DNA: TGTGCCAGCAGCATAGGACAGAGCACAGATACGCAGTATTTT
CDR3 protein: CASSIGQSTDTQYF

clone size: -
J gene: TRBJ2-7
V gene: TRBV7-9
D gene: -
CDR3 DNA: TGTGCCAGCAGCCCAGGGTACGAGCAGTACTTC
CDR3 protein: CASSPGYEQYF

clone size: -
J gene: TRBJ1-4
V gene: TRBV19
D gene: -
CDR3 DNA: TGTGCCAGTAGTGTAGGACTTTCTAATGAAAAACTGTTTTTT
CDR3 protein: CASSVGLSNEKLFF

clone size: -
J gene: TRBJ1-1
V gene: TRBV4-2
D gene: -
CDR3 DNA: TGTGCCAGCAGCCAAGAGGGAGCGGGGGCTGAAGCTTTCTTT
CDR3 protein: CASSQEGAGAEAFF

clone size: -
J gene: TRBJ2-7
V gene: TRBV7-9
D gene: -
CDR3 DNA: TGTGCCAGCAGCCTAGTCGGGGACATGGGGGAGCAGTACTTC
CDR3 protein: CASSLVGDMGEQYF

clone size: -
J gene: TRBJ2-7
V gene: TRBV10-1
D gene: TRBD1
CDR3 DNA: TGCGCCACCGCGACAGGGTTGAGGTACGAGCAGTACTTC
CDR3 protein: CATATGLRYEQYF

clone size: few
J gene: TRBJ1-2
V gene: TRBV4-1
D gene: TRBD1
CDR3 DNA: TGCGCCAGCAGTCGACAAGCCCGGGACAGGGTGGATGGCTACACCTTC
CDR3 protein: CASSRQARDRVDGYTF

clone size: -
J gene: TRBJ1-2
V gene: TRBV7-2
D gene: -
CDR3 DNA: TGTGCCAGCAGCTTAGCGCGGGAGGCATCCCTTTATGGCTACACCTTC
CDR3 protein: CASSLAREASLYGYTF

clone size: few
J gene: TRBJ2-7
V gene: TRBV9
D gene: -
CDR3 DNA: TGTGCCAGCAGCGTAGCTTGGGGGGTCCAGTACGAGCAGTACTTC
CDR3 protein: CASSVAWGVQYEQYF

clone size: -
J gene: TRBJ1-5
V gene: TRBV19
D gene: -
CDR3 DNA: TGTGCCAGTAGTATACGCCAGTTTAGCAATCAGCCCCAGCATTTT
CDR3 protein: CASSIRQFSNQPQHF